This TCR beta chain comes out of a study of T cells after yellow fever vaccination (dated by TCRdb to the late 2010s). Looking at the study overall: The SMART-Seq v4 Ultra Low Input RNA kit was used to prepare libraries from fractions with low cell numbers. The cohort comprised two healthy male donors, one aged 18 to 30 and one aged 30 to 40 years. To follow T-cell clones before and after primary and booster YFV17D yellow fever vaccination, bulk TCR alpha and beta repertoires were sequenced over time. Blood was collected at multiple timepoints before and after primary and secondary immunization, and bulk PBMC replicates and cell subsets were isolated.

The sample holds many counts of this clonotype. There is no known antigen for this receptor. No clone much larger than this one lies a single base away; base qualities are absent. Synthesis of TCR cDNA relied on 5'RACE template switching, a step that introduced a universal primer site along with unique molecular identifiers. Priming for cDNA synthesis came from both the TCR alpha and TCR beta constant segments. Library amplification involved two PCR steps, and the second step added sample barcodes and sequencing adapters. Sequencing of libraries was performed on Illumina HiSeq 2500 (2x100 bp) or NovaSeq (2x150 bp). The published analysis was carried out like this. MIGEC handled demultiplexing of reads and collapsing into UMI consensus sequences, while MiXCR performed V(D)J alignment. Vaccine-responding clonotypes were identified with edgeR using replicate PBMC samples, with FDR below 0.01 and a log2 fold change above 5 up to day 15 being required. Each bulk clonotype was labeled CD4 or CD8 based on which sequenced repertoire, CD4 or CD8, contained the clonotype at higher abundance. TCRdb redid the processing of the public reads, applying fastp at Q25 and MiXCR, and retained in-frame beta chains. Each record represents a unique CDR3 protein, reported with the most common genes and DNA among its rows. The V and J calls and clone size come from TCRdb's table, not from the authors' own analysis. The sample has around 67,000 distinct CDR3 sequences on record, roughly 6.9% of them singletons. The top ten clonotypes cover 30% to 45% of the sample.

The CDR3 runs 15 residues from the cysteine to the phenylalanine. Here the CDR3 DNA is all that survives: 45 bases in frame from base 1. The junction shows trimming of 3 bases on V and 2 bases on J, and the gene matches do not reach 8 bases of it. The germline V gene yields SQVTM for CDR1 and ANQGSEA for CDR2. Overall results and qualifications from the work: Computational filtering was needed because FACS-sorted repertoires could contain abundant contaminating clonotypes from the bulk population. The secondary T-cell response was found to be weaker but faster than the primary response, with a peak reached on day 5 rather than on day 15. Most clones expanded after primary vaccination (almost 97% of CD4 and 88% of CD8) were re-detected after the booster, suggesting that broad memory maintenance occurred. Because only two donors were included in the study, the extent to which the findings can be generalized is limited. A small fraction of clonotypes appeared in both the CD4 and CD8 compartments, likely as a result of convergent recombination.

Sample treatment or condition, as interpreted from the label and publication: live attenuated yellow fever vaccine strain. PBMCs were isolated from peripheral blood using a standard Ficoll-Paque protocol. CD4 and CD8 T-cell fractions were isolated with Dynabeads CD4 and CD8 positive selection kits. RNA was extracted with TriZol from bulk PBMCs, CD4 and CD8 fractions, and dextramer-positive and dextramer-negative fractions. This chain joins TRBV29-1 to TRBJ2-3, with 7 bases in between that match TRBD2. The sequenced sample was CD8+ T cells sorted from PBMCs, obtained 5 days after the first yellow fever vaccination. The clonotype was recovered from a man younger than 35 who received the YFV17D yellow fever vaccine. The CDR3 has the sequence CSVDRSGDYTDTQYF. The nucleotide sequence reads TGCAGCGTTGATAGGAGCGGGGATTACACAGATACGCAGTATTTT.